This T cell receptor beta chain was sequenced during a study of naive CD8 T cells in extremely preterm neonates. Notes on the study in general: Compared with all age groups, preterm neonates showed less repertoire richness.

Produced via immunoSEQ multiplex PCR; TCRdb's table is partial and in-frame only. The repertoire holds fewer than 9,000 clones, with roughly 98% as singletons. Trimming stripped 5 bases from V and 6 bases from J, with 9 bases between. The V gene's germline CDR1 is LGHNT and CDR2 FRNRAP. This CDR3 spans 12 amino acids. About this clone: The antigen remains unidentified.

The V and J genes are TRBV12-5 and TRBJ2-3, with a weak D call TRBD1 (5 bases). The source of this sequence is a human donor in good health. Specimen: naive CD8+ T cells from blood. CDR3 region: CASGPDSDTQYF. The CDR3 DNA reads TGTGCTAGTGGTCCCGACAGCGATACGCAGTATTTT.